The rows below give T cell receptor beta chains drawn from one sample of a study of a mutant IDH1 vaccine in newly diagnosed glioma. The antigens for these receptors are not known. Profiling relied on immunoSEQ multiplex PCR, and the TCRdb table lists in-frame clones only, not all of them. The data contain about 110,000 clones, about nine tenths of them singletons. The starting material was PBMCs, obtained from a glioma patient whose treatment included an IDH1 peptide vaccine. These TCRs come from a woman aged 50 to 65 with glioma. The CDR3 runs from the conserved cysteine through the conserved F or W. Size is omitted from some rows. Given values are once, few, many or a class for expanded clones.

TRBV4-1	TRBJ1-5	NA	CASSQDSGLGQPQHF
TRBV5-1	TRBJ2-7	NA	CASSPGPDATYEQYF
TRBV18	TRBJ2-1	NA	CASSPPSSRNNEQFF
TRBV19	TRBJ2-7	few	CASRHRQGAYEQYF
TRBV2	TRBJ1-4	NA	CASSEPRGLRDEKLFF
TRBV9	TRBJ2-2	NA	CASSMTPAANTGELFF
TRBV5-1	TRBJ2-7	NA	CASSWVTGSSYEQYF
TRBV12-5	TRBJ2-7	NA	CASALGHRLSYEQYF
TRBV19	TRBJ1-2	NA	CASTSQPLSSYGYTF
TRBV5-1	TRBJ2-5	NA	CASSSAGTSRETQYF
TRBV27	TRBJ2-7	NA	CASSPQTSGSPIVGYEQYF
TRBV30	TRBJ2-7	NA	CAWRDRTYEQYF
TRBV7-9	TRBJ2-7	NA	CASSLKTSRSYEQYF
TRBV5-6	TRBJ2-2	NA	CASSLGRGNTGELFF
TRBV7-6	TRBJ2-7	once	CASSLARSGAPYEQYF
TRBV28	TRBJ1-2	NA	CASRSDREWQGYTF
TRBV5-1	TRBJ1-5	NA	CASSPGTSDNQPQHF